Listed here is a single T cell receptor (beta chain). Both 60 Vbeta primers and 13 Jbeta primers went into the PCR. Original handling: Later analysis identified tens of millions of unique TCR beta chains, 10 million to 12 million shared. Some clones are missing from TCRdb's copy, which holds only in-frame ones; the method was immunoSEQ multiplex PCR. Clone size and V and J calls were adopted from that table, with D and trimming inferred from the DNA. The sample shows about 130,000 clones, approximately 80% of them seen only once. The CDR3 is made up of 14 amino acids. Trimming removed 7 bases from V and 2 bases from J; junction bases left unmatched: 4. Germline V gene sequence: CDR1 MNHEY, CDR2 SVGAGI. This entry is derived from a study of cytomegalovirus exposure and HLA in healthy donors. Although they were nominally healthy when sampled, donors likely had unrecorded immune exposures.

The V and J genes are TRBV6-5 and TRBJ2-7; 11 bases align to TRBD1. Material for sequencing was PBMCs. This TCR was sampled from a middle-aged man in good health and CMV-seronegative. The CDR3 is CASTGGQGAYEQYF. The CDR3, as DNA: TGTGCCAGCACCGGGGGACAGGGGGCCTACGAGCAGTACTTC.